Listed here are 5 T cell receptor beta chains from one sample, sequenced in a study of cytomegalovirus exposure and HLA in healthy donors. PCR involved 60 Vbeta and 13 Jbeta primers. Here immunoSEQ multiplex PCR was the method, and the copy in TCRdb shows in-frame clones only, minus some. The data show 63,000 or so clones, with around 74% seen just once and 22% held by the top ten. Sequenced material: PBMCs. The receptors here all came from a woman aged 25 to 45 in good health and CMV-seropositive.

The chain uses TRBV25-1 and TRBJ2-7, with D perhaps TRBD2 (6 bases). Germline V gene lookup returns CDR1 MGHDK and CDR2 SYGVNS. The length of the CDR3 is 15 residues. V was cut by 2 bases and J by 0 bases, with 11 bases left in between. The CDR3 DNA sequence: TGTGCCAGCAGTGAAGGTGGGAGGTACTCCTACGAGCAGTACTTC. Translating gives CASSEGGRYSYEQYF.

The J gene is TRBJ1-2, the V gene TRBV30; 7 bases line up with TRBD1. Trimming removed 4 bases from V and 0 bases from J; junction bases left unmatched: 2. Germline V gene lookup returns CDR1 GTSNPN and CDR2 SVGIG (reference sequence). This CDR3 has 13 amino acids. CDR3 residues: CAWTGGANYGYTF. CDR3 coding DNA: TGTGCCTGGACAGGGGGTGCTAACTATGGCTACACCTTC.

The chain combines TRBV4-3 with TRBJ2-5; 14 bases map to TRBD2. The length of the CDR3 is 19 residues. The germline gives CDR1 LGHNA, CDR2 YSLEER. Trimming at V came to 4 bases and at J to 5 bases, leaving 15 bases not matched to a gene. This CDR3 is CASSPSGLAGGQLEETQYF. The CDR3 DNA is TGCGCCAGCAGCCCCTCAGGACTAGCGGGAGGCCAGTTGGAGGAGACCCAGTACTTC.

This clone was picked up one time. The DNA of the CDR3 is TGTGCCAGCACCCAGGGGCTGAACACTGAAGCTTTCTTT. It translates to CASTQGLNTEAFF. The chain joins TRBV2 to TRBJ1-1; D might be TRBD1 (6 bases). Germline V gene data show CDR1 as SNHLY and CDR2 as FYNNEI. The CDR3 runs 13 residues. Between the trimmed V and J ends, which lost 7 bases and 0 bases, there was a span of 9 bases.

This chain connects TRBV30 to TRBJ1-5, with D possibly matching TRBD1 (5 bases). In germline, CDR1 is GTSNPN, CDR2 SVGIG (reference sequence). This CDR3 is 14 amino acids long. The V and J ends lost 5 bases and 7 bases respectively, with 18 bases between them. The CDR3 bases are TGTGCCTGGCGACCGACAGCCCAAGGACAGCCCCAGCATTTT. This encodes CAWRPTAQGQPQHF.